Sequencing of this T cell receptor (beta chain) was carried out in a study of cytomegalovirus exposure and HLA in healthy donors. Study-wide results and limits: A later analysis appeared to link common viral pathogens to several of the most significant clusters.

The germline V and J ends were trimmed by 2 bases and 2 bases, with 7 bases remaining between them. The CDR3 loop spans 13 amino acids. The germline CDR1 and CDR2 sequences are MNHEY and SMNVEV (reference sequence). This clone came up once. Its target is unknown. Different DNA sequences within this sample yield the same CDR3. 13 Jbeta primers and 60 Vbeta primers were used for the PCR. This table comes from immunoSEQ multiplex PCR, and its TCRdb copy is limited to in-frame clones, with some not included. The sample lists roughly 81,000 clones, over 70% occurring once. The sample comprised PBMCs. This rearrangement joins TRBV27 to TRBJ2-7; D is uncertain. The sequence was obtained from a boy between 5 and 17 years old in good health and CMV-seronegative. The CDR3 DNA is TGTGCCAGCAGTTTAGGTTCGGCCTACGAGCAGTACTTC. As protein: CASSLGSAYEQYF.